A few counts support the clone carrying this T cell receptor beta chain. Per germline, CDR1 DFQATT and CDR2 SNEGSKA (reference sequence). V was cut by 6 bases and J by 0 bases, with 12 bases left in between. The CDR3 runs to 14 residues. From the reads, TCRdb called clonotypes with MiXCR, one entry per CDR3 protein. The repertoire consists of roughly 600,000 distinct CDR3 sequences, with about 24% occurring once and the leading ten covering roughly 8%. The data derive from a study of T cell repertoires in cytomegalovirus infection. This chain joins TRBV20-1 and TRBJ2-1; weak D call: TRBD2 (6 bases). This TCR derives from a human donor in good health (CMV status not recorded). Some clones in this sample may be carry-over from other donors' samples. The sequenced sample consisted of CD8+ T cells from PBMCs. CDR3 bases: TGCAGTGCGTACCACGGGAGCTCCTACAATGAGCAGTTCTTC. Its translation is CSAYHGSSYNEQFF.